These T cell receptor beta chains were read from a single sample in a study of CXCR3-negative and CXCR3-positive naive CD8 T cells. TCRdb derives one entry per CDR3 protein from the 5' RACE reads, leaving out DNA. The sample features 4,500 to 6,500 distinct CDR3 sequences, with about 1.7% in its top ten. Input material: naive CXCR3+ CD8+ T cells from blood. The receptors were gathered from a human donor in good health. Some clones in this sample may be carry-over from other donors' samples. Each CDR3 is given with its conserved first and last residue. Clone size is given for some rows only: seen once, a few or many times, or a class if the clone is expanded.

size,V,J,CDR3
medium-sized,TRBV29-1,TRBJ2-1,CSVESPSGTGYNEQFF
NA,TRBV27,TRBJ2-1,CASSPGTNSYNEQFF
medium-sized,TRBV7-2,TRBJ2-1,CASSQGLENEQFF
medium-sized,TRBV6-6,TRBJ2-4,CASSPGLAGPTEAKNIQYF
medium-sized,TRBV5-1,TRBJ2-7,CASSFGTGDYEQYF
NA,TRBV20-1,TRBJ1-1,CSARMSARVRNTEAFF
NA,TRBV7-9,TRBJ1-1,CASSLDRYTEAFF
NA,TRBV20-1,TRBJ2-7,CSAREESYEQYF
NA,TRBV6-5,TRBJ2-7,CASSYGTGAYEQYF
medium-sized,TRBV3-1,TRBJ2-1,CASSEGGLTYNEQFF
NA,TRBV19,TRBJ2-2,CASSWQTYTGELFF
NA,TRBV29-1,TRBJ2-3,CSVQGPDNTDTQYF
NA,TRBV29-1,TRBJ1-4,CSVAVNEKLFF
medium-sized,TRBV3-1,TRBJ2-5,CASSAGAGGLQETQYF
NA,TRBV5-1,TRBJ1-2,CASSLESSDGYTF
NA,TRBV7-2,TRBJ1-5,CASSLEGGYSNQPQHF
medium-sized,TRBV20-1,TRBJ2-7,CSARNPEAGVPYEQYF
medium-sized,TRBV29-1,TRBJ2-3,CSVEAPGQGGSADTQYF
medium-sized,TRBV7-2,TRBJ1-1,CASSLTPEAFF
medium-sized,TRBV7-9,TRBJ2-7,CASSLGIGVSYEQYF
NA,TRBV4-1,TRBJ1-5,CASSQEGHPFSNQPQHF
NA,TRBV7-6,TRBJ2-1,CASSLAAPEQFF